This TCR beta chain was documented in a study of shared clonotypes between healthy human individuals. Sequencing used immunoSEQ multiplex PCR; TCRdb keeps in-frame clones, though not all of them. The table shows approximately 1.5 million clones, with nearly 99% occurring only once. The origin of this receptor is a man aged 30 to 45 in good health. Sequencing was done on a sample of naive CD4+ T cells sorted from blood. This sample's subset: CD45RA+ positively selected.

The DNA of the CDR3 is TGTGCCAGTAGTTCCTGGACAGGGATGGGTGGGGCCAACGTCCTGACTTTC. Translated: CASSSWTGMGGANVLTF. The genes are TRBV19 and TRBJ2-6; 8 bases agree with TRBD1. Germline values: CDR1 LNHDA, CDR2 SQIVND (reference sequence). V shed 5 bases and J 3 bases; nucleotides not matched to a gene: 9. The CDR3 extends over 17 amino acids. The whole variable domain, filled in from reference TRBV19 and TRBJ2-6, reads DGGITQSPKYLFRKEGQNVTLSCEQNLNHDAMYWYRQDPGQGLRLIYYSQIVNDFQKGDIAEGYSVSREKKESFPLTVTSAQKNPTAFYLCASSSWTGMGGANVLTFGAGSRLTVL.